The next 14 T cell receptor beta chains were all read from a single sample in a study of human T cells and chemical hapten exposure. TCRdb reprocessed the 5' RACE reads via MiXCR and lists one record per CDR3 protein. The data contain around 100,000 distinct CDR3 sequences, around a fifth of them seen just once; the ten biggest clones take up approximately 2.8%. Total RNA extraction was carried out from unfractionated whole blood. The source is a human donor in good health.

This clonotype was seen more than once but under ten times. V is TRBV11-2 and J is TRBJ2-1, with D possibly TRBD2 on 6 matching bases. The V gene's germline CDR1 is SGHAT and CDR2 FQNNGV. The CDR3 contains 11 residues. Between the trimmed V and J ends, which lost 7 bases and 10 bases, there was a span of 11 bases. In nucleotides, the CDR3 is TGTGCCAGCACCCTAGGACTAGAGCAGTTCTTC. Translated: CASTLGLEQFF.

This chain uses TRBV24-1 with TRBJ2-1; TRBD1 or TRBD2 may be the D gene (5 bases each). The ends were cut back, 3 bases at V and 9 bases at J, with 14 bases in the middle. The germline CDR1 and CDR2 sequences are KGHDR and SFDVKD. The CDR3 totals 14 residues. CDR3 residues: CATSDGDQEGEQFF. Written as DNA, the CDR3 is TGTGCCACCAGTGATGGGGACCAAGAGGGTGAGCAGTTCTTC.

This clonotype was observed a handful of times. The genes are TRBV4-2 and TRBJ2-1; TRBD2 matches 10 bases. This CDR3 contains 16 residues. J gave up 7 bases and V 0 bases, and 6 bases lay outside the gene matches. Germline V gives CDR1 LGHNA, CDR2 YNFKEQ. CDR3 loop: CASSQDPTSGMNEQFF. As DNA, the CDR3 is TGTGCCAGCAGCCAAGACCCAACTAGCGGGATGAATGAGCAGTTCTTC.

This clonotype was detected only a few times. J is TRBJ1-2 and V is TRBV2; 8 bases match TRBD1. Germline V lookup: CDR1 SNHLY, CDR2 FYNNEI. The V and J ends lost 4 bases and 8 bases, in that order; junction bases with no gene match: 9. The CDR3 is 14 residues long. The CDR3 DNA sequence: TGTGCCAGCAGTGTGACAGGGGCGGCTAGAGGCTACACCTTC. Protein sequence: CASSVTGAARGYTF.

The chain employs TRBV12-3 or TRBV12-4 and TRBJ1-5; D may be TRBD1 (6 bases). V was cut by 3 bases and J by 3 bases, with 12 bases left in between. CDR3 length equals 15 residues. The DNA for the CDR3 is TGTGCCAGCAGTTTGGGGGACATCCCCAATCAGCCCCAGCATTTT. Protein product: CASSLGDIPNQPQHF.

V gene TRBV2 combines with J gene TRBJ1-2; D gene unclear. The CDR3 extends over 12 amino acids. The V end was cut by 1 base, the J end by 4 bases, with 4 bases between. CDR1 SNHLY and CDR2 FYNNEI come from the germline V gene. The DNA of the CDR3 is TGTGCCAGCAGTGAAGGGATCTATGGCTACACCTTC. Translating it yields CASSEGIYGYTF.

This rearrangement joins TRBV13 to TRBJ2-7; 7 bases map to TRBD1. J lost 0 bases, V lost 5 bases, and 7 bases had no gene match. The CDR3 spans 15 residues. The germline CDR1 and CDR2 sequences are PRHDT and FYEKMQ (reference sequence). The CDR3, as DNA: TGTGCCAGCAGCGCATCCGGGACAGTCTCCTACGAGCAGTACTTC. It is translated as CASSASGTVSYEQYF.

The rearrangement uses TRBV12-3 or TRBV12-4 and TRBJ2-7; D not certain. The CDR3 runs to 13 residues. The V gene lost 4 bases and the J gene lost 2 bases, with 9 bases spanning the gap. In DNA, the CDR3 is TGTGCCAGCAGTTCCGCCAGTACCTACGAGCAGTACTTC. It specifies CASSSASTYEQYF.

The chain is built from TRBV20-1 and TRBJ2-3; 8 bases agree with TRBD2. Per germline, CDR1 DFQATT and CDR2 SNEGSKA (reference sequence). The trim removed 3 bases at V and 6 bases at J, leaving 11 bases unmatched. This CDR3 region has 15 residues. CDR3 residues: CSASWGLVLSDTQYF. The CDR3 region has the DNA TGCAGTGCTAGTTGGGGACTAGTGTTGTCTGATACGCAGTATTTT.

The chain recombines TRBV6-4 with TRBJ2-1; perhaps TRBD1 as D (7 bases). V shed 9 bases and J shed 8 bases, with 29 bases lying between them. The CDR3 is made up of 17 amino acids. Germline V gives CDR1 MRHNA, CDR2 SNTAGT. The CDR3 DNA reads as TGTGCCAGTTCCCAGGCCTGGGGGCAGGGGGGAGTGGATGAGCAGTTCTTC. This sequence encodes CASSQAWGQGGVDEQFF.

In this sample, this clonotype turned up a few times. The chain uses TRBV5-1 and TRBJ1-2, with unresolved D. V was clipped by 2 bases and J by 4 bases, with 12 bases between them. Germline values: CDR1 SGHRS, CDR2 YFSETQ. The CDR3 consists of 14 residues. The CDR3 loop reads CASSFSGVSYGYTF. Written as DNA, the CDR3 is TGCGCCAGCAGCTTCTCCGGAGTAAGCTATGGCTACACCTTC.

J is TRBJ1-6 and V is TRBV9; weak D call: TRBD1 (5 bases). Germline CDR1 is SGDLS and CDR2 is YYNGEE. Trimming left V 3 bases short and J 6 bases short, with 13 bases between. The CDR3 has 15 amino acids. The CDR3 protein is CASSGTGATNSPLHF. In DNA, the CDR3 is TGTGCCAGCAGCGGGACCGGGGCCACTAATTCACCCCTCCACTTT.

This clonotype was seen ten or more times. CDR3 sequence (DNA): TGTGCCAGCAGTTCGCCGGGGGGGACAGGGGCCTACGAGCAGTACTTC. Its translation: CASSSPGGTGAYEQYF. The chain joins TRBV27 to TRBJ2-7, with 10 bases that match TRBD1. The length of the CDR3 is 16 residues. J lost 2 bases, V lost 4 bases, and 8 bases had no gene match. CDR1 is MNHEY and CDR2 is SMNVEV in the germline V gene (reference sequence).

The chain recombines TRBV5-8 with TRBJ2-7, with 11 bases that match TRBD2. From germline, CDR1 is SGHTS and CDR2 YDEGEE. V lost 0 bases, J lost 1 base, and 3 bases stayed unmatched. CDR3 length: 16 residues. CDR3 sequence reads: CASSLAGLAGSYEQYF. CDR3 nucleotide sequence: TGTGCCAGCAGCTTGGCCGGACTAGCGGGTTCCTACGAGCAGTACTTC. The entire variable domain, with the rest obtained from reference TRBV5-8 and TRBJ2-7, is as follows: EAGVTQSPTHLIKTRGQQATLRCSPISGHTSVYWYQQALGLGLQFLLWYDEGEERNRGNFPPRFSGRQFPNYSSELNVNALELEDSALYLCASSLAGLAGSYEQYFGPGTRLTVT.